Listed below are T cell receptor beta chains from one sample, sequenced in a study of CD4 T cells in relation to SARS-CoV-2 and coronaviruses. These receptors' targets are unknown. Produced via immunoSEQ multiplex PCR; TCRdb's table is partial and in-frame only. The sample shows about 31,000 clones, about four fifths of them seen only once. The sample was memory CD4+ T cells from PBMCs, cultured in vitro. The receptors come from an adult with COVID-19. Both conserved end residues are trimmed from each CDR3.

V: TRBV19
J: TRBJ2-3
CDR3: ASSIDLRQGATQY

V: TRBV6-2/TRBV6-3
J: TRBJ2-3
CDR3: ASSYVMRDRGQDTQY

V: TRBV7-8
J: TRBJ2-5
CDR3: ASSLIFPGQGSKETQY

V: TRBV7-3
J: TRBJ2-1
CDR3: ASSPTRGRGDEQF

V: TRBV15
J: TRBJ2-7
CDR3: ATSRGGIRTYEQY

V: TRBV25-1
J: TRBJ2-5
CDR3: ASREPHRDSDQETQY

V: TRBV19
J: TRBJ1-2
CDR3: ATQKIGLHANYGYT

V: TRBV2
J: TRBJ1-1
CDR3: ASSGGLRGTEAF

V: TRBV5-6
J: TRBJ1-4
CDR3: ASSFRDSNEKLF

V: TRBV5-4
J: TRBJ2-3
CDR3: ASSGTGGTDTQY

V: TRBV9
J: TRBJ2-3
CDR3: ASSARDRGYPDTQY

V: TRBV28
J: TRBJ1-4
CDR3: ASSLAGGWEKLF

V: TRBV15
J: TRBJ2-6
CDR3: ATSIRTSGANVLT

V: TRBV19
J: TRBJ1-1
CDR3: ASSDREAF

V: TRBV29-1
J: TRBJ2-1
CDR3: SVVAGGRHNEQF

V: TRBV5-4
J: TRBJ1-2
CDR3: ASSSRGRPYGYT

V: TRBV6-2/TRBV6-3
J: TRBJ2-3
CDR3: ASSTLGGGTDTQY

V: TRBV7-3
J: TRBJ1-1
CDR3: ASSSQGAKTEAF

V: TRBV10-3
J: TRBJ2-1
CDR3: AISEKRGYNEQF

V: TRBV18
J: TRBJ1-5
CDR3: ASSPQGQGNQPQH

V: TRBV19
J: TRBJ2-7
CDR3: ASSPRGQAYEQY

V: TRBV6-5
J: TRBJ2-3
CDR3: ASNPGQGTDTQY

V: TRBV29-1
J: TRBJ2-1
CDR3: SVLKVGQF

V: TRBV5-1
J: TRBJ2-1
CDR3: ASSLGPGSSYNEQF

V: TRBV15
J: TRBJ2-7
CDR3: ATSRDRGPASGSSYEQY

V: TRBV6-1
J: TRBJ2-3
CDR3: ASRSGGRTDTQY

V: TRBV28
J: TRBJ2-7
CDR3: ASSSQRRLDYEQY

V: TRBV6-5
J: TRBJ1-2
CDR3: ASSYSYGTGGSGYT

V: TRBV28
J: TRBJ1-5
CDR3: ASSRGGERQPQH

V: TRBV19
J: TRBJ1-1
CDR3: ASSMGGGTEAF

V: TRBV30
J: TRBJ1-5
CDR3: AWSVTANSNQPQH

V: TRBV5-5
J: TRBJ2-2
CDR3: ASSPRTDTNTGELF

V: TRBV2
J: TRBJ2-5
CDR3: ASNGQGAWETQY

V: TRBV10-1
J: TRBJ2-7
CDR3: ASSESSGHYDEQY

V: TRBV6-6
J: TRBJ2-1
CDR3: ASSPAGLAPYNEQF

V: TRBV5-1
J: TRBJ2-2
CDR3: ASSFLLAGAGGELF

V: TRBV28
J: TRBJ1-2
CDR3: ASSDRGGYGYT

V: TRBV5-1
J: TRBJ2-6
CDR3: ASSPGHGLVSGANVLT

V: TRBV5-4
J: TRBJ2-5
CDR3: ASSLTGGQETQY

V: TRBV9
J: TRBJ2-3
CDR3: ASSAEVGTLQY

V: TRBV11-2
J: TRBJ1-1
CDR3: ASSLGRQGWGTEAF

V: TRBV28
J: TRBJ2-7
CDR3: ASRRRAGGFSYEQY

V: TRBV19
J: TRBJ1-2
CDR3: ASSIVQGAYGYT

V: TRBV30
J: TRBJ2-2
CDR3: AWSVGWGNTGELF

V: TRBV5-6
J: TRBJ2-7
CDR3: ASSLGQGNYEQY

V: TRBV6-5
J: TRBJ2-1
CDR3: ASRISGYYNEQF

V: TRBV5-1
J: TRBJ1-1
CDR3: ASSLGDTEAF

V: TRBV5-4
J: TRBJ2-3
CDR3: ASSSKAGDTQY

V: TRBV24-1
J: TRBJ2-1
CDR3: ATSDFSAFQF